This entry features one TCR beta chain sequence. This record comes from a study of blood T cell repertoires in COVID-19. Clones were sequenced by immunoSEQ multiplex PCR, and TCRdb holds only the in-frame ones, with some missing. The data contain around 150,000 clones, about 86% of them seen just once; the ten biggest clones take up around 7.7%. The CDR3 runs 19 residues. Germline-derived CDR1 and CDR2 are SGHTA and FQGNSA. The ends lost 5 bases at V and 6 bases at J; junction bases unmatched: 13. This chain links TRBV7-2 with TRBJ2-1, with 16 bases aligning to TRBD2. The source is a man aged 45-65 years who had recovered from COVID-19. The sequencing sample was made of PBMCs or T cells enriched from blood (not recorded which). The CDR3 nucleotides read TGTGCCAGCAGCCCGCCGGGACTAGCGGGGGGGCAGGTGGGCAATGAGCAGTTCTTC. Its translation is CASSPPGLAGGQVGNEQFF. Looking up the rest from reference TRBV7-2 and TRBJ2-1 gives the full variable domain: GAGVSQSPSNKVTEKGKDVELRCDPISGHTALYWYRQSLGQGLEFLIYFQGNSAPDKSGLPSDRFSAERTGGSVSTLTIQRTQQEDSAVYLCASSPPGLAGGQVGNEQFFGPGTRLTVL.